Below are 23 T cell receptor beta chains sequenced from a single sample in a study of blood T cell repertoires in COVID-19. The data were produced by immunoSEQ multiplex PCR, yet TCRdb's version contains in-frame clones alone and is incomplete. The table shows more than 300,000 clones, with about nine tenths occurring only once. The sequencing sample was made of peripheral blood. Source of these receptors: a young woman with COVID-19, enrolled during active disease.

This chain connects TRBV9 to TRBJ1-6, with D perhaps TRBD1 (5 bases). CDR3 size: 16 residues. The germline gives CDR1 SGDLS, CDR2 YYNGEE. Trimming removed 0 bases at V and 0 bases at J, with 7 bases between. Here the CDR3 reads CASSVGGYSYNSPLHF. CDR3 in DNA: TGTGCCAGCAGCGTAGGGGGCTACTCCTATAATTCACCCCTCCACTTT.

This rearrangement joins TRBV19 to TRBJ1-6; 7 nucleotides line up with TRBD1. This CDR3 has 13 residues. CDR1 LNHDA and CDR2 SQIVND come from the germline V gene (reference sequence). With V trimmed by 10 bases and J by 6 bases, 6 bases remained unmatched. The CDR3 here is CATAEGANSPLHF. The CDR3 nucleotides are TGTGCCACCGCTGAGGGGGCTAATTCACCCCTCCACTTT.

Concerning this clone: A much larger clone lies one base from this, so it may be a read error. The CDR3 DNA reads TGCGCCAGCAGCTTGGGACAGGGGACCACTGAAGCTTTCTTT. It yields the protein CASSLGQGTTEAFF. This chain connects TRBV5-1 to TRBJ1-1; 8 bases align to TRBD1. The CDR3 spans 14 residues. The germline V gene encodes CDR1 SGHRS and CDR2 YFSETQ. V shed 0 bases, J shed 4 bases, and the junction held 2 bases outside the gene matches.

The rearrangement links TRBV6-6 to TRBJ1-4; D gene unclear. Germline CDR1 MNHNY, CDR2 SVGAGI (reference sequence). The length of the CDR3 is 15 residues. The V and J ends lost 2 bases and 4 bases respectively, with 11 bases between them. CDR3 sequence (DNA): TGTGCCAGCAGTTACAACGGGGAGGATAATGAAAAACTGTTTTTT. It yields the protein CASSYNGEDNEKLFF.

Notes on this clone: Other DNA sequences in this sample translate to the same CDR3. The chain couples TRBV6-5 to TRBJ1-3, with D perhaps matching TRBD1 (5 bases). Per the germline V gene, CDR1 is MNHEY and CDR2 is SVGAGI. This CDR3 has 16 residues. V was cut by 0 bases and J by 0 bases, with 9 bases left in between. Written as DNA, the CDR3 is TGTGCCAGCAGTTACTCGCAGGGTGTCTCTGGAAACACCATATATTTT. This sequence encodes CASSYSQGVSGNTIYF.

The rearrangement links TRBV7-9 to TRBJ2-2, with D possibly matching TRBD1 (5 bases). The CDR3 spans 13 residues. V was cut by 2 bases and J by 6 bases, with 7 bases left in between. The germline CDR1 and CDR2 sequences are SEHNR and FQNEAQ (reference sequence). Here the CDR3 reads CASSLRGPGELFF. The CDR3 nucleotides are TGTGCCAGCAGCTTAAGGGGCCCCGGGGAGCTGTTTTTT.

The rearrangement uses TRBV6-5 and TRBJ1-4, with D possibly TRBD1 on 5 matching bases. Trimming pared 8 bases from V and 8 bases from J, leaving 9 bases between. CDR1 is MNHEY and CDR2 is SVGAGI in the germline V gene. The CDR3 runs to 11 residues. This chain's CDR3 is CASGGGEKLFF. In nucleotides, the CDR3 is TGTGCCAGCGGGGGGGGAGAAAAACTGTTTTTT.

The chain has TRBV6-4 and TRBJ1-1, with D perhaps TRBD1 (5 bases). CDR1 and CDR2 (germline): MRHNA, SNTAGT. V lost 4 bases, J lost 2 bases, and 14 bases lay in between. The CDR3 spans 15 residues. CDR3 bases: TGTGCCAGCAGTGGCAGGGTGAAGACTAACACTGAAGCTTTCTTT. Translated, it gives CASSGRVKTNTEAFF.

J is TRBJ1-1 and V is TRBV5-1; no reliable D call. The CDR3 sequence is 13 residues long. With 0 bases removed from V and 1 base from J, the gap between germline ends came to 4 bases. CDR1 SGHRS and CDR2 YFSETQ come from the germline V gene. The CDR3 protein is CASSLDTNTEAFF. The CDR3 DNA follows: TGCGCCAGCAGCTTGGACACGAACACTGAAGCTTTCTTT.

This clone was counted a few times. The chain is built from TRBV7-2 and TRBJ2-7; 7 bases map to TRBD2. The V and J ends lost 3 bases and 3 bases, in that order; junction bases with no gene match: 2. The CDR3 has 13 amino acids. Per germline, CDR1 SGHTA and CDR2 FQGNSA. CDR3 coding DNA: TGTGCCAGCAGCTTTGGCGGGGGCTACGAGCAGTACGTC. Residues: CASSFGGGYEQYV.

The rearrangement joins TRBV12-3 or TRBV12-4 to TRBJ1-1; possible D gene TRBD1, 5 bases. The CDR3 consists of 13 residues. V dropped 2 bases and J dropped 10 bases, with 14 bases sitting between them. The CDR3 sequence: CASSLRGSWGAFF. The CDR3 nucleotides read TGTGCCAGCAGTTTAAGGGGTTCCTGGGGAGCTTTCTTT.

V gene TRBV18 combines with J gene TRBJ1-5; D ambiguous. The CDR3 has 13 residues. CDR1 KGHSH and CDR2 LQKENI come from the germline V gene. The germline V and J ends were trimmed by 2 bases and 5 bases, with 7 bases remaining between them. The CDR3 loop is CASSPGSDQPQHF. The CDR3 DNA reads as TGTGCCAGCTCACCAGGCAGCGATCAGCCCCAGCATTTT.

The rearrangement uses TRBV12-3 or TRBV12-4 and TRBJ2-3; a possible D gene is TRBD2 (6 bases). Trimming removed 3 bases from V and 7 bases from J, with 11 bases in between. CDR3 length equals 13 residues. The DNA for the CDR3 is TGTGCCAGCAGTTTGGCGGGGATTAATACGCAGTATTTT. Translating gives CASSLAGINTQYF.

This chain's CDR3 is CASQDWNQPQHF. The DNA of the CDR3 is TGTGCCAGCCAGGACTGGAATCAGCCCCAGCATTTT. The chain couples TRBV28 to TRBJ1-5; D ambiguous. The CDR3 extends over 12 amino acids. The germline V gene has CDR1 MDHEN and CDR2 SYDVKM. Trimming left V 8 bases short and J 4 bases short, with 9 bases between.

The DNA for the CDR3 is TGTGCCAGCAGCTCCGGCGGGACTAGCGGGATCGGGGAGCTGTTTTTT. Translating it yields CASSSGGTSGIGELFF. The chain recombines TRBV5-4 with TRBJ2-2; 13 nucleotides agree with TRBD2. The junction had 6 bases not matched to a gene; V was cut back by 3 bases and J by 7 bases. CDR3 length equals 16 residues. Germline lookup yields CDR1 SGHNT and CDR2 YYREEE (reference sequence).

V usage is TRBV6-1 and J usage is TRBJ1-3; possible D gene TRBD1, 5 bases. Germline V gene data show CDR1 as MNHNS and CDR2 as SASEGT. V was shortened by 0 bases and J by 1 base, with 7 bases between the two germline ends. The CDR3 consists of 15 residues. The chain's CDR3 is CASSEAGPSGNTIYF. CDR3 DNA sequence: TGTGCCAGCAGTGAAGCGGGGCCTTCTGGAAACACCATATATTTT.

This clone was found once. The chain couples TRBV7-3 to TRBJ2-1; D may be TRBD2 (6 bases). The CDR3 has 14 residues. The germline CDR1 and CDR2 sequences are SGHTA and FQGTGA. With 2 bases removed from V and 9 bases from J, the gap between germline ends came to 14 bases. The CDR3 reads CASSLGGTFREQFF. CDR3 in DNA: TGTGCCAGCAGCTTAGGGGGGACCTTCCGTGAGCAGTTCTTC.

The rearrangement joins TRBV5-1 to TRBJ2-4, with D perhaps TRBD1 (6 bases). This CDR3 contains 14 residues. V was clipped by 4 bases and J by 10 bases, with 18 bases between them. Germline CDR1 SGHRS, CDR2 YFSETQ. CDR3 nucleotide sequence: TGCGCCAGCAGCAAGACTACTGCACAGGGAATTCAGTACTTC. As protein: CASSKTTAQGIQYF.

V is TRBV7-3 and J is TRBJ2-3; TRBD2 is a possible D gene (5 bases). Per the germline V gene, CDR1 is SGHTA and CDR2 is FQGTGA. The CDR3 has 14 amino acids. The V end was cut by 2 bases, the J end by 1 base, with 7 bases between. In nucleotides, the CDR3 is TGTGCCAGCAGCTTAGGGCGGGGCACAGATACGCAGTATTTT. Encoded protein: CASSLGRGTDTQYF.

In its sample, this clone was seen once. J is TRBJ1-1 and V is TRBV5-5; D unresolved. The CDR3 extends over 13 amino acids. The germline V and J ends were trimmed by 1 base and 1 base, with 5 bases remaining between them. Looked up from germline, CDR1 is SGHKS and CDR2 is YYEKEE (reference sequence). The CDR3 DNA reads TGTGCCAGCAGCTTGTATAGGAACACTGAAGCTTTCTTT. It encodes CASSLYRNTEAFF.

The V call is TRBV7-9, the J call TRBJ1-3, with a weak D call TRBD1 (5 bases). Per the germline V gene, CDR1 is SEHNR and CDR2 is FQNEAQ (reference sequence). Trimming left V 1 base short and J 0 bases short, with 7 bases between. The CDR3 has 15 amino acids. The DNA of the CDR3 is TGTGCCAGCAGCTTAGAGGGGATCTCTGGAAACACCATATATTTT. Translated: CASSLEGISGNTIYF.

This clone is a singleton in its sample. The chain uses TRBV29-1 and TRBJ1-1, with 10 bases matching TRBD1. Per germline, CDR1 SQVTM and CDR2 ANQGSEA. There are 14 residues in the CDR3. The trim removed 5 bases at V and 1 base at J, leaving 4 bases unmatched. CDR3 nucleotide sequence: TGCAGCGTTTGGGGACAGGGGTGGAACACTGAAGCTTTCTTT. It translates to CSVWGQGWNTEAFF.

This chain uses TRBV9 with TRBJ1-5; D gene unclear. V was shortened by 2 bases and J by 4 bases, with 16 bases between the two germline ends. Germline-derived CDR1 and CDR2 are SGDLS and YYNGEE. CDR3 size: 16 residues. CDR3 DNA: TGTGCCAGCAGCGTTCGGGGAGCCCCAAGGAATCAGCCCCAGCATTTT. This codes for CASSVRGAPRNQPQHF.